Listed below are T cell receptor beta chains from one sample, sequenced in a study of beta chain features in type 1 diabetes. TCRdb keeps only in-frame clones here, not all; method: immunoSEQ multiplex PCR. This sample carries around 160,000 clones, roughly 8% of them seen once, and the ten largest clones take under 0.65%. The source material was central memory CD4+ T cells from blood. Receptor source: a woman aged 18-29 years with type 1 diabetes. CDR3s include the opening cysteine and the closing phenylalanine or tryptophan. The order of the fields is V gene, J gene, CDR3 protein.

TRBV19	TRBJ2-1	CASSKGRGFYNEQFF
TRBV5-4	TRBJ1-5	CASSLGQNQPQHF
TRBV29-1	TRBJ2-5	CSVEGTGGGETQYF
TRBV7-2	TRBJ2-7	CASSSLTTQYF
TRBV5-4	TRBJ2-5	CASSFSATSGSETQYF
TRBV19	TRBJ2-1	CASAPPGHNNEQFF
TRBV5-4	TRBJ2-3	CASSHKQGAGTDTQYF
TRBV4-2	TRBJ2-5	CASSPGTSGQETQYF
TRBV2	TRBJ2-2	CASFSGSLNTGELFF
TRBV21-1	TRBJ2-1	CASSKPKEASGAYNEQFF
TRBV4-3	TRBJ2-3	CASSQDPGTSGRTDTQYF
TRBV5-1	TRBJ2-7	CASSLGGDRVGYEQYF
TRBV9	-	CASSVDLGGSEQYF
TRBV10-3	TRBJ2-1	CASSEAIENEQFF
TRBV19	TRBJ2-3	CATQLAYSTDTQYF
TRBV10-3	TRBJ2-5	CAIRQGQGQQETQYF
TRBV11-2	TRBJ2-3	CASSSGGAMYTQYF
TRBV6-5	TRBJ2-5	CASTGVGETQYF
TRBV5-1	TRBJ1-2	CASSFPGGDYGYTF
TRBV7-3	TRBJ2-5	CASSLGTSGETQYF
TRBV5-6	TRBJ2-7	CASSLAVAPPSF
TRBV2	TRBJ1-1	CASSEQAAEAFF
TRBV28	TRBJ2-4	CASSLWTAKAKNIQYF
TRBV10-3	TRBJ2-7	CAIRGETSEQYF
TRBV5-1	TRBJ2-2	CASSGDLAGELFF
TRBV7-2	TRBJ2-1	CASSFFAASNNEQFF
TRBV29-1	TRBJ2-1	CSVSTTDSFLNEQFF
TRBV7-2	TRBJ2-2	CASSWSAGTGELFF
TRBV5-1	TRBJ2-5	CASSFDQETQYF
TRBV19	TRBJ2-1	CASSIWTGDLYNEQFF
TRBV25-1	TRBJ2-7	CASLLAGAYEQYF
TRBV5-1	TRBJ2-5	CASSLSGGDQETQYF
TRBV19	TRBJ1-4	CASSTRGKLFF
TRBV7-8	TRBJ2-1	CASSPSIEQFF
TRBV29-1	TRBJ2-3	CSVELAGTIDTQYF
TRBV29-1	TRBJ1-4	CSVRGQGNEKLFF
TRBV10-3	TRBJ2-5	CAISDQSSGGMKTQYF
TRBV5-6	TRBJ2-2	CASSLGPTTGELFF
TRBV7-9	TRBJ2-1	CASSPRTSGLYNEQFF
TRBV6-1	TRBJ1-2	CASSEEQGIYYGYTF
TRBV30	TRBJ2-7	CAWSTGAYEQYF
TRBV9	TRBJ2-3	CASSVASPDTQYF
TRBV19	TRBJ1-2	CASSVGTAENGYTF
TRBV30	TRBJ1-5	CAWSVLGGQPQHF
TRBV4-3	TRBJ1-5	CASSQEVQSNQPQHF
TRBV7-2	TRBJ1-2	CASSISELSYGYTF
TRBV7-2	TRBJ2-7	CASSLGLAGGSGYEQYF
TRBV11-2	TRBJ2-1	CASSLSGPKQFF
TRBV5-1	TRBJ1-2	CASSLESGGYGYTF
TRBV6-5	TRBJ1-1	CASSYTGGQAEAFF
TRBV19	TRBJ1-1	CASSIGGQGGEAFF
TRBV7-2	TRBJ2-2	CASSLVGGYTGELFF
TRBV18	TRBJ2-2	CASSPDRNTGELFF
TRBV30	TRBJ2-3	CAWSVTRTSGRADTQYF
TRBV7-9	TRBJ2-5	CASSHSGGETQYF
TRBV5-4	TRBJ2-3	CASSQAGTNTDTQYF
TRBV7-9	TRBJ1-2	CASSLMTGQDGYTF
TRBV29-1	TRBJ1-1	CSVPGQANTEAFF
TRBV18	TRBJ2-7	CASSSGTGRIEQYF
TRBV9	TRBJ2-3	CASNRGAPTDTQYF